The text below deals with one T cell receptor beta chain. The target antigen is unknown. PCR employed 60 Vbeta and 13 Jbeta primers. Method: immunoSEQ multiplex PCR; TCRdb's copy keeps in-frame clones and lacks some. The sample holds around 160,000 clones, 60% to 80% seen once. The data derive from a study of cytomegalovirus exposure and HLA in healthy donors. Findings and limits, study-wide: TCR beta chain V- and J-gene trimming was linked, in a later analysis, to a missense variant in DCLRE1C.

V lost 3 bases to trimming and J lost 3 bases; unmatched junction nucleotides: 0. This CDR3 region has 14 residues. The V gene's germline CDR1 is KGHSH and CDR2 LQKENI. Sequenced input: PBMCs. The clonotype was recovered from a woman between 40 and 55 years old in good health and CMV-seropositive. The J gene is TRBJ2-7, the V gene TRBV18, with 12 bases identical to TRBD2. CDR3 in amino acids: CASSPTSGGYEQYF. DNA of the CDR3: TGTGCCAGCTCACCGACTAGCGGGGGCTACGAGCAGTACTTC. The variable domain in full, with the rest retrieved from reference TRBV18 and TRBJ2-7, is NAGVMQNPRHLVRRRGQEARLRCSPMKGHSHVYWYRQLPEEGLKFMVYLQKENIIDESGMPKERFSAEFPKEGPSILRIQQVVRGDSAAYFCASSPTSGGYEQYFGPGTRLTVT.